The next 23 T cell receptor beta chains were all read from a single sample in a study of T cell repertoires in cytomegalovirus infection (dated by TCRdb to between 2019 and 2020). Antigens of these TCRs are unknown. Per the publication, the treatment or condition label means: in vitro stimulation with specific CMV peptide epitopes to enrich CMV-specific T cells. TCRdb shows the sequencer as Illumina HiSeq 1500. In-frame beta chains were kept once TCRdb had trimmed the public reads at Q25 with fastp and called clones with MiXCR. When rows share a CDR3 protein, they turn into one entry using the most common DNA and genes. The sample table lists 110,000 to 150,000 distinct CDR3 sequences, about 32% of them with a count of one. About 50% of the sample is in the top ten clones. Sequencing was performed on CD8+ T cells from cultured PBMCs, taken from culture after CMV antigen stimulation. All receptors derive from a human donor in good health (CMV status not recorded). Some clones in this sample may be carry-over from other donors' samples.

This CDR3 reads CASSFWSNQPQHF. CDR3 nucleotide sequence: TGTGCCAGCAGCTTCTGGAGCAATCAGCCCCAGCATTTT. The chain has TRBV7-7 and TRBJ1-5; D unclear. The germline V gene has CDR1 SSHAT and CDR2 FNYEAQ (reference sequence). V was clipped by 3 bases and J by 1 base, with 4 bases between them. The CDR3 is 13 amino acids.

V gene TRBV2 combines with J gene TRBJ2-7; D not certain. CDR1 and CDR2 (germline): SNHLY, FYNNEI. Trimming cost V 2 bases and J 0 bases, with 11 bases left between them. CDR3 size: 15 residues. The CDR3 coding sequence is TGTGCCAGCAGTGAATTTGGGTCTAGCTCCTACGAGCAGTACTTC. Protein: CASSEFGSSSYEQYF. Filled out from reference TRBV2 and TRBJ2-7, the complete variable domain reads EPEVTQTPSHQVTQMGQEVILRCVPISNHLYFYWYRQILGQKVEFLVSFYNNEISEKSEIFDDQFSVERPDGSNFTLKIRSTKLEDSAMYFCASSEFGSSSYEQYFGPGTRLTVT.

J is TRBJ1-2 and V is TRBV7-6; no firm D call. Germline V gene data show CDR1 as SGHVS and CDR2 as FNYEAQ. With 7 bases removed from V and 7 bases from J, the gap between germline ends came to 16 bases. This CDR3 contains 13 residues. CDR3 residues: CASNPFGEGGYTF. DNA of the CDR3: TGTGCCAGCAATCCCTTCGGGGAAGGTGGCTACACCTTC. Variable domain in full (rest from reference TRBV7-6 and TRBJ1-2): GAGVSQSPRYKVTKRGQDVALRCDPISGHVSLYWYRQALGQGPEFLTYFNYEAQQDKSGLPNDRFSAERPEGSISTLTIQRTEQRDSAMYRCASNPFGEGGYTFGSGTRLTVV.

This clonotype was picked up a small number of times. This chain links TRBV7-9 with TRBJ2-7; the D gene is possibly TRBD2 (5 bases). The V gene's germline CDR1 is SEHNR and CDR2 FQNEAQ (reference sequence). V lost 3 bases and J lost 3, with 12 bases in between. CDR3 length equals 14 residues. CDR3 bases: TGTGCCAGCAGCTTCCCGTCCGGGAACTACGAGCAGTACTTC. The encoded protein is CASSFPSGNYEQYF.

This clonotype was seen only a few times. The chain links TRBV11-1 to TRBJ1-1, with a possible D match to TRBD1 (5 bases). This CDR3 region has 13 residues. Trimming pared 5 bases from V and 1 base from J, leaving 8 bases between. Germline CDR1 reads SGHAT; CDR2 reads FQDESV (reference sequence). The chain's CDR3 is CASSADRNTEAFF. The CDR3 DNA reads TGTGCCAGCAGCGCCGACAGGAACACTGAAGCTTTCTTT.

CDR3 sequence reads: CATSRDNVPRLIPYTGELFF. The CDR3 DNA reads as TGTGCCACCAGCAGAGATAACGTCCCTCGGTTAATACCCTACACCGGGGAGCTGTTTTTT. The rearrangement links TRBV15 to TRBJ2-2; no clear D. Between the trimmed V and J ends, which lost 0 bases and 3 bases, there was a span of 23 bases. Germline V gene data show CDR1 as LNHNV and CDR2 as YYDKDF (reference sequence). This CDR3 contains 20 residues.

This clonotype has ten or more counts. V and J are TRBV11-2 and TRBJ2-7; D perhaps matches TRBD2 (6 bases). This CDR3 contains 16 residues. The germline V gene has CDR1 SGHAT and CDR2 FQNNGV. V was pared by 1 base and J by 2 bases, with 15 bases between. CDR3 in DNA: TGTGCCAGCAGCTTAGCCGGGGGTAGCGGAACCTACGAGCAGTACTTC. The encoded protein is CASSLAGGSGTYEQYF.

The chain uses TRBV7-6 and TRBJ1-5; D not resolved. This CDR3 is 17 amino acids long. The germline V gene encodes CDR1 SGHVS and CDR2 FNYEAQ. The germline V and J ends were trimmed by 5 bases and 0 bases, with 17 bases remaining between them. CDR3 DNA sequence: TGTGCCAGCAGCCCGGGTCTAGGGTCTAATAGCAATCAGCCCCAGCATTTT. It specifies CASSPGLGSNSNQPQHF.

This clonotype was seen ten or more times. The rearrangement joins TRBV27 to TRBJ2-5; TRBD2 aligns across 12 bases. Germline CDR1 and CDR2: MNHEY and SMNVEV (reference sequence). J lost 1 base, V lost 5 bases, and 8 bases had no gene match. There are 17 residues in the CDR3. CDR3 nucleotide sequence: TGTGCCAGCAGTACCACGACTAGCGGGGGTTTCCAAGAGACCCAGTACTTC. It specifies CASSTTTSGGFQETQYF.

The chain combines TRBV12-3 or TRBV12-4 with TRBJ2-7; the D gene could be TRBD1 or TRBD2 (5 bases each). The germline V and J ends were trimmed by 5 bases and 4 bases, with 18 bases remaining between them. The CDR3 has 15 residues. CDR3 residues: CASSGGRQNIYEQYF. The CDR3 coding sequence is TGTGCCAGCAGTGGGGGACGCCAAAACATTTACGAGCAGTACTTC.

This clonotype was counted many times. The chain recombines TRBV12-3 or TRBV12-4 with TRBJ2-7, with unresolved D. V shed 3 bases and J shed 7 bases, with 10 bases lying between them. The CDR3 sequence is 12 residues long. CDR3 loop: CASSLPSWEQYF. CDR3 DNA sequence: TGTGCCAGCAGTTTGCCCAGTTGGGAGCAGTACTTC.

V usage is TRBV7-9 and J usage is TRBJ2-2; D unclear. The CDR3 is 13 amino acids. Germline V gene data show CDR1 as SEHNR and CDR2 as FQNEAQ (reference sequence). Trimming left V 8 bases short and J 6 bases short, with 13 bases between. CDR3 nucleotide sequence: TGTGCCAGCTCCTATGGCGTTGCCGGGGAGCTGTTTTTT. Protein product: CASSYGVAGELFF.

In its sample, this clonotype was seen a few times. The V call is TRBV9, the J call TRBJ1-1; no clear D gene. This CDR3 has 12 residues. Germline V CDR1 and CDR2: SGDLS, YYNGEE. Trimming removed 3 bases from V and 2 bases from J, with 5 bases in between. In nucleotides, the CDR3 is TGTGCCAGCAGCGCTACTAACACTGAAGCTTTCTTT. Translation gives CASSATNTEAFF.

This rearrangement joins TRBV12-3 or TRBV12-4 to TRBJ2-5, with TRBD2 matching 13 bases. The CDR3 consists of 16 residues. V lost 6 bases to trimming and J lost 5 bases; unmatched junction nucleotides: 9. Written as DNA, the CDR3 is TGTGCCAGCAGACCGGGACTAGCGGGGTTGGTTGAGACCCAGTACTTC. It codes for CASRPGLAGLVETQYF.

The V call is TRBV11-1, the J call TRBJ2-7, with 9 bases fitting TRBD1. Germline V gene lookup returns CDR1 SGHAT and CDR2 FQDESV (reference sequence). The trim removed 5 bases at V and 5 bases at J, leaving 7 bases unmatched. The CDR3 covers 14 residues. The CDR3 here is CASSPRDRAHEQYF. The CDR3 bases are TGTGCCAGCAGCCCCCGGGACAGGGCCCACGAGCAGTACTTC.

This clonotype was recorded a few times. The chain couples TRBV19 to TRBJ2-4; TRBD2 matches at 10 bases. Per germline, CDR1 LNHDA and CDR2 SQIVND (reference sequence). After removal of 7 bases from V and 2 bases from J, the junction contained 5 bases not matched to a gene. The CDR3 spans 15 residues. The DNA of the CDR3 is TGTGCCAGTACGGGTAGCGGGGGGACCAAAAACATTCAGTACTTC. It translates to CASTGSGGTKNIQYF. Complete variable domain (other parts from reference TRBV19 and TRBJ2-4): DGGITQSPKYLFRKEGQNVTLSCEQNLNHDAMYWYRQDPGQGLRLIYYSQIVNDFQKGDIAEGYSVSREKKESFPLTVTSAQKNPTAFYLCASTGSGGTKNIQYFGAGTRLSVL.

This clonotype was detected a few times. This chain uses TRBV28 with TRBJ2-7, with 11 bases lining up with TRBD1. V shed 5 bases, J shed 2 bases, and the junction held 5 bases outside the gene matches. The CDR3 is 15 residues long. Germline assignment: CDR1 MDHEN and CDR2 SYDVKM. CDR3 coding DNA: TGTGCCAGCAGTGGCGGGACAGGGGGGCCCTACGAGCAGTACTTC. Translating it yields CASSGGTGGPYEQYF.

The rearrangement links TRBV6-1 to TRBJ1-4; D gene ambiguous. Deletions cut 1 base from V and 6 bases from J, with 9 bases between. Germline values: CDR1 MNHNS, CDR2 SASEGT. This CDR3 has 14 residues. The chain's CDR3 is CASSEDSGDEKLFF. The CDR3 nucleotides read TGTGCCAGCAGTGAAGATAGTGGCGATGAAAAACTGTTTTTT.

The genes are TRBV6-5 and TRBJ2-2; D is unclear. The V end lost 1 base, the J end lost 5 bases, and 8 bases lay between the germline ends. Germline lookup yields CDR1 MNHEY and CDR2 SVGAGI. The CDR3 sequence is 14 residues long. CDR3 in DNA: TGTGCCAGCAGTTACTTATCGAGTACCGGGGAGCTGTTTTTT. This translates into CASSYLSSTGELFF.

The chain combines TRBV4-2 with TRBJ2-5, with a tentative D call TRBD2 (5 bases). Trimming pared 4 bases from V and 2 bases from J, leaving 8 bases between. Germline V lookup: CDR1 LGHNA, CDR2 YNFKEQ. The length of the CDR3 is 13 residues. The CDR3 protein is CASSRREQETQYF. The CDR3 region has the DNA TGTGCCAGCAGCCGCCGGGAACAAGAGACCCAGTACTTC.

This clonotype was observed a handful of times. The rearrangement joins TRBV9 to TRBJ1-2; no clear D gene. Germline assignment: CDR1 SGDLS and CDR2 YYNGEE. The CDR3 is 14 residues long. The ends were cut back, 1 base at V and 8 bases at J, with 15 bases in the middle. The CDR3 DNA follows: TGTGCCAGCAGCGTATCACGGGAGGTTGGGGGCTACACCTTC. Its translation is CASSVSREVGGYTF.

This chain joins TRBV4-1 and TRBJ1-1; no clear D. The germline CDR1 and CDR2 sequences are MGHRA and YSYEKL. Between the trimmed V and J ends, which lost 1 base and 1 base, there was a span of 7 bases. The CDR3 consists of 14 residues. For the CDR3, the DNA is TGCGCCAGCAGCCAAGCCCGTACGAACACTGAAGCTTTCTTT. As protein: CASSQARTNTEAFF.

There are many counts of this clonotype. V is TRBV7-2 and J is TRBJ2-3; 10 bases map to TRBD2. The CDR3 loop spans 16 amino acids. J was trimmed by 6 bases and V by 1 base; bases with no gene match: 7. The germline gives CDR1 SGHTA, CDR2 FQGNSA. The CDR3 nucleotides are TGTGCCAGCAGCTTAGTGCTAGCGGGGGCCGGGGATACGCAGTATTTT. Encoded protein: CASSLVLAGAGDTQYF. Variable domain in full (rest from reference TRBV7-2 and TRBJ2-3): GAGVSQSPSNKVTEKGKDVELRCDPISGHTALYWYRQSLGQGLEFLIYFQGNSAPDKSGLPSDRFSAERTGGSVSTLTIQRTQQEDSAVYLCASSLVLAGAGDTQYFGPGTRLTVL.